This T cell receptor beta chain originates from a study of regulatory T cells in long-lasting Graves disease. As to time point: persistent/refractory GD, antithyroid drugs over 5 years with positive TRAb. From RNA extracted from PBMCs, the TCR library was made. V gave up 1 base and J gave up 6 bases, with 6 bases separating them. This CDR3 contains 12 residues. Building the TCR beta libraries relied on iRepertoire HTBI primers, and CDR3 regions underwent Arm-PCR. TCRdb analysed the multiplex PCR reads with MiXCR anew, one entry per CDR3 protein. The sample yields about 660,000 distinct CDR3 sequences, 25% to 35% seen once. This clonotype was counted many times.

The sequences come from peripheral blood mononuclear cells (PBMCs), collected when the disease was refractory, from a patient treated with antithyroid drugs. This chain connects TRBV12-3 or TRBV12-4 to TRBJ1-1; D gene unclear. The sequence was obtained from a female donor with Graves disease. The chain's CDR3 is CASSLGRAEAFF. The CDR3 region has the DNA TGTGCCAGCAGTTTAGGGCGCGCTGAAGCTTTCTTT.